This T cell receptor beta chain was identified in a study of cytomegalovirus exposure and HLA in healthy donors. Study-wide results and caveats: On later analysis, the bulk of CMV-associated TCR beta chains appeared to be HLA-restricted. With later analysis, a missense DCLRE1C variant became linked to TCR beta V- and J-gene trimming. An assumption of roughly uniform sequencing depth across donors underlay the presence/absence analyses.

PCR employed 60 Vbeta and 13 Jbeta primers. TCRdb's copy holds only in-frame clones and misses some; the assay was immunoSEQ multiplex PCR. This sample yields approximately 130,000 clones, of which roughly 89% are seen a single time; around 5.2% belongs to the top ten. This CDR3 is built from 15 residues. Germline CDR1 and CDR2: LNHNV and YYDKDF (reference sequence). Trimming removed 5 bases at V and 3 bases at J, with 14 bases between. Note on this clone: What it binds is unknown.

The V call is TRBV15, the J call TRBJ1-3; maybe TRBD1 (5 bases). The clonotype comes from a woman aged 25 to 45 in good health and CMV-seronegative. Sequencing used PBMCs. CDR3 coding DNA: TGTGCCACCAGCCGGCAGGGTAATTTTGGAAACACCATATATTTT. This sequence encodes CATSRQGNFGNTIYF. Based on the CDR3 plus reference TRBV15 and TRBJ1-3, the full variable domain is DAMVIQNPRYQVTQFGKPVTLSCSQTLNHNVMYWYQQKSSQAPKLLFHYYDKDFNNEADTPDNFQSRRPNTSFCFLDIRSPGLGDTAMYLCATSRQGNFGNTIYFGEGSWLTVV.